This TCR beta chain is drawn from a study of T-cell reconstitution after alpha-beta-depleted transplantation in children (dated by TCRdb to about 2016). The study in broad terms: T-cell immune reconstitution after TCRalphabeta/CD19-depleted allogeneic hematopoietic cell transplantation in children was quantitatively tracked in the study by means of TCR repertoire profiling. The paper's findings and limits, for the study overall: About two months after transplant, the apparently early recovery of alphabetaT-cell counts reportedly depended on just several hundred clones that had expanded rapidly and came from non-depleted graft cells. In some patients, high TCRbeta diversity at day 60 was attributed to recipient T cells and intrathymic progenitors that had survived conditioning. Hyperexpanded clone frequencies declined over subsequent months; after one year, T-cell counts and TCRbeta diversity were mostly attributed to newly produced T cells.

Reading the germline V gene gives CDR1 SQVTM and CDR2 ANQGSEA. Spanning cysteine to phenylalanine, the CDR3 consists of 12 amino acids. Just CDR3 DNA is preserved here, 36 bases in frame from base 1. The germline ends are 16 bases apart after V is trimmed by 6 bases and J by 9 bases. What this sample's treatment or condition label stands for: allogeneic hematopoietic cell transplantation with graft depleted of TCRalphabeta T cells and CD19 B cells. TCRalphabeta/CD19-depleted allogeneic hematopoietic cell grafts were given to the transplant recipients, all of whom were children. This clonotype was seen many times. Its antigen is not yet known. No much larger clone is present one base from it, and per-base qualities are unavailable. Libraries were made using PCR. TCRdb shows the sequencer as Illumina HiSeq 2500. TCR libraries were prepared with molecular barcoding, using unique molecular identifiers to normalize TCRbeta repertoire quantification. Clones were called with MiXCR by TCRdb after fastp trimmed the public reads at Q25, and only in-frame beta chains were retained. Each entry is one CDR3 protein sequence, shown with its most common DNA and genes. The table for this sample lists a few hundred thousand distinct CDR3 sequences; roughly a quarter of them were counted only once. Jointly, the top ten make up 4.8% of the sample.

Here the sequenced sample was PBMCs, mostly from graft donor cells, taken 360 days after TCRalphabeta/CD19-depleted stem cell transplant. The chain is encoded by TRBV29-1 joined to TRBJ2-3; the D region possibly corresponds to TRBD1 (7 bases align). This sequence was found in a female patient between 2 and 10 years old who had a stem cell transplant for congenital amegakaryocytic thrombocytopenia, so the T cells may come from the graft donor. The DNA sequence is as follows: TGCAGCGTCTGCCCTGCGGGACAGACGCAGTATTTT. This codes for CSVCPAGQTQYF.